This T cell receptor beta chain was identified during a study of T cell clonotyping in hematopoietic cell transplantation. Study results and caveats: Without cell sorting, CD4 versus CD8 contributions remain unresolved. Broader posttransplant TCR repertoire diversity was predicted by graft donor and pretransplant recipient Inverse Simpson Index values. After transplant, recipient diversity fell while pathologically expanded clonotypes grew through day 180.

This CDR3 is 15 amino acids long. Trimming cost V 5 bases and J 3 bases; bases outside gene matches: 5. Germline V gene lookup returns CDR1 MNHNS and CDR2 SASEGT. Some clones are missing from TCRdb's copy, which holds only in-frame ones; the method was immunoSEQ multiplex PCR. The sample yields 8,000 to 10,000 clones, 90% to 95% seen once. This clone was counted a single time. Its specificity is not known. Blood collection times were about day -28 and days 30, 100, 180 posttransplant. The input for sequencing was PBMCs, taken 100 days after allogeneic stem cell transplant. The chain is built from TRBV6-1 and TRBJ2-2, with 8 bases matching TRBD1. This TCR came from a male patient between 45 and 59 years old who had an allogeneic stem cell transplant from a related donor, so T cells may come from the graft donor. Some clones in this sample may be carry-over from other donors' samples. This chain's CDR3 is CASSPRTGHTGELFF. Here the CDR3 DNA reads TGTGCCAGCAGTCCTCGGACAGGGCACACCGGGGAGCTGTTTTTT.